The TCR beta chain described here comes from a study of PD-L1 blockade in urothelial cancer (dated by TCRdb to the late 2010s). Concerning the study at large: All patients started therapy in about 2014 and received atezolizumab 1,200 mg intravenously every 3 weeks. The study, an exploratory multi-omic analysis, examined somatic, immune and clinical correlates of response to PD-L1 blockade with atezolizumab in urothelial cancer. Pretreatment tumor samples, along with matched peripheral blood collected serially before and after atezolizumab treatment, underwent TCR sequencing. In the same patients, whole exome sequencing and RNA sequencing of pretreatment tumors were performed in addition to TCR sequencing. A median of about 150,000 T cells and 65,000 to 90,000 unique TCRs was obtained from blood samples, and a median clonality of roughly 0.082 was observed. Twenty-nine patients had pretreatment blood TCR-seq, some 25 had at least one posttreatment blood collection, and some 25 had tumor TCR-seq. About 85% of the roughly 29 patients were males with bladder-origin urothelial cancer, and about 60% of the 29 reported a prior smoking history. Progression-free survival longer than 6 months counted as durable clinical benefit, and TCR features were additionally tested against both progression-free and overall survival. Durable clinical benefit was achieved by nine patients and was not achieved by 20 patients. An ECOG performance status of 0 or 1 was recorded for the patients, and 0 to 3 prior chemotherapy regimens had been received by the patients. Blood samples were analyzed at 3 weeks after treatment start (second dose) and at 6 weeks after treatment start. Results the study describes overall, beyond this receptor: A pretreatment peripheral blood TCR clonality below the median was linked to improved progression-free and overall survival. Greater expansion of tumor-associated TCR clones in peripheral blood 3 weeks after the start of treatment was observed in patients with durable benefit (n of about 20, p = 0.022). Because the sample size was small (n ≈ 30) and many exploratory analyses were performed, the results are intended to be hypothesis-generating.

Of note for this clone: Which antigen it targets is not known. Base quality data are lacking; no much larger clone is found one base away.

The time point label, read with the paper, signifies: pretreatment peripheral blood. A cohort of about 31 patients with locally advanced or metastatic urothelial carcinoma, treated at Memorial Sloan Kettering on a trial protocol, was included. Peripheral blood mononuclear cells were collected pretreatment and during treatment, at between 1 and 8 total time points per patient. The Qiagen DNeasy Blood extraction kit was used to purify genomic DNA from total PBMCs and from tumor samples. Collected pretreatment and during treatment, PBMCs were isolated and stored as previously described. After removal of 5 bases from V and 6 bases from J, the junction retains 16 bases not matched to a gene. Sequences LNHDA (CDR1) and SQIVND (CDR2) are obtained from the germline V gene (reference sequence). There are 17 amino acids in the CDR3, from cysteine to phenylalanine inclusive. The DNA shown is the 51-base CDR3, in frame from base 1.

Synthetic TCR analog templates were spiked into each PCR so that absolute template abundance could be estimated from read counts. Using the immunoSEQ assay, TCRbeta CDR3 regions were amplified from genomic DNA with bias-controlled V and J gene primers. Rearranged TCRbeta segments were sequenced at approximately 20X coverage. On the study's bioinformatics: Sequencing errors were corrected by clustering and CDR3s were annotated against IMGT to assign V, D and J genes. Only productive TCRbeta rearrangements were used in downstream analyses, excluding out-of-frame or stop-codon sequences. To compute clonality, Shannon entropy was normalized by the log of the number of unique productive sequences and then subtracted from one. Fisher's exact test with Benjamini-Hochberg correction, using a cutoff of adjusted p below 0.01, was how clones that differed between time points or between blood and tumor were identified. TCRdb mirrors the immuneACCESS table, restricted to in-frame sequences. Some clones are absent from its copies; in checked studies, under half trace to an unresolved V gene, and the reason for the others is unknown. The DNA was the basis for D and trimming; V, J and clone size are from that table. The sample profile shows over 65,000 clones; approximately 87% of them were found once. The top ten hold approximately 4.5% of the sample.

The input for sequencing was PBMCs, taken around atezolizumab (anti-PD-L1) treatment. The receptor was derived from a man aged 65 to 85 with urothelial cancer. The V gene is TRBV19 and the J gene is TRBJ1-5; TRBD1 lines up with 7 middle nucleotides. The nucleotides are TGTGCCAGTAGTCGGTCTCGGGAATCGACAGGGTTTCAGCCCCAGCATTTT. Its coded protein is CASSRSRESTGFQPQHF.